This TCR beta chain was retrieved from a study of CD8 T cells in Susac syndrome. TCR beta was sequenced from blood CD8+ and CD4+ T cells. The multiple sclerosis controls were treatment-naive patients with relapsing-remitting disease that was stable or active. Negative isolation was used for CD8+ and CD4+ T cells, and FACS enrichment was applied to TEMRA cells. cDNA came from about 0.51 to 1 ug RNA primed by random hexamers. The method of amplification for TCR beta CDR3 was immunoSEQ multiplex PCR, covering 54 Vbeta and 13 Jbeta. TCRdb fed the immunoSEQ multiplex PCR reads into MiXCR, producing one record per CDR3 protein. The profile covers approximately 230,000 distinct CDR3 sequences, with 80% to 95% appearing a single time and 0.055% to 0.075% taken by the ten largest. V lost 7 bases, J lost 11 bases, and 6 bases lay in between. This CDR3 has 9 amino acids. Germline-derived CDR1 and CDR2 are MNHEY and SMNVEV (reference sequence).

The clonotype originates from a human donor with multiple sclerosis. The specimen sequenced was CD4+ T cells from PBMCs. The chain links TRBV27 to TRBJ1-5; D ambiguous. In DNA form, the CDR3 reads TGTGCCAGCAAAGGGTCCCAGCATTTT. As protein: CASKGSQHF.